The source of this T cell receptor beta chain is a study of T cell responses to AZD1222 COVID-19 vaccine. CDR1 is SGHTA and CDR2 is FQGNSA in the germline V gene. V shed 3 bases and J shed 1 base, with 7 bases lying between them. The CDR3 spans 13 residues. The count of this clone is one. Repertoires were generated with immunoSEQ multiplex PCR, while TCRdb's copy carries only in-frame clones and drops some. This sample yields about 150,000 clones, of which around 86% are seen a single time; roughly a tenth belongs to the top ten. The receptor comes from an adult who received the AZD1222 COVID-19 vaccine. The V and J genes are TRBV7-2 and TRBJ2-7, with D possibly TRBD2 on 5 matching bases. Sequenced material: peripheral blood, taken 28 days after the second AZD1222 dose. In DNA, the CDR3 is TGTGCCAGCAGCTTTGGCGGGTCCTACGAGCAGTACTTC. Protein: CASSFGGSYEQYF.